This T cell receptor beta chain was documented in a study of Ad26.COV2.S vaccination and SARS-CoV-2 variants. Study information: This donor came from the COV1001 trial of Ad26.COV2.S. Study-level points and caveats: Individuals receiving vaccine had higher spike-specific TCR breadth than placebo recipients did.

The treatment is: 15 to 20 received Ad26.COV2.S at low or high dose, single or two shots; roughly five received placebo; per-sample allocation not given. Samples came from day 63 after the first vaccine or placebo injection. A remark on this clone: Its antigen is undetermined.

Germline CDR1 MDHEN, CDR2 SYDVKM. This CDR3 has 15 amino acids. The trim removed 7 bases at V and 4 bases at J, leaving 10 bases unmatched. Using immunoSEQ multiplex PCR, the repertoire was profiled, and TCRdb retains in-frame clones only, with some absent. The table records around 400,000 clones, around 90% of them present only once. The receptor was derived from a person between 18 and 59 years old who received the Ad26.COV2.S COVID-19 vaccine or a placebo. The chain has TRBV28 and TRBJ2-7; 10 nucleotides line up with TRBD2. Sequenced material: peripheral blood, taken in a trial of Ad26.COV2.S vaccine versus placebo. CDR3 loop: CASTTPLAGRYEQYF. DNA for the CDR3: TGTGCCAGCACCACGCCACTAGCGGGAAGGTACGAGCAGTACTTC.